The T cell receptor (beta chain) under discussion was sequenced for a study of T-cell reconstitution after alpha-beta-depleted transplantation in children. Study-level points and caveats: About two months after transplant, alpha-beta T cells reportedly came from several hundred expanded graft clones.

About this clonotype: What it recognizes is unknown.

Researchers prepared the TCRbeta library using unique molecular identifiers, the study reports. TCRdb reprocessed the PCR reads with MiXCR, giving one entry per CDR3 protein. The sample has about 590,000 distinct CDR3 sequences; 10% to 15% are singletons. This CDR3 contains 13 residues. Germline V gene data show CDR1 as KGHSH and CDR2 as LQKENI. V trimming: 5 bases; J trimming: 10 bases; junction bases outside the gene matches: 6. The receptor's source is a male patient younger than 18 who had a stem cell transplant for acute myeloid leukemia, so the T cells may come from the graft donor. This sequence joins TRBV18 and TRBJ2-1; TRBD2 matches 9 bases. The sample in question was PBMCs, mostly from graft donor cells, obtained 360 days after TCRalphabeta/CD19-depleted stem cell transplant. CDR3 amino acids: CASSEAAGGEQFF. CDR3 nucleotides: TGTGCCAGCTCAGAGGCCGCGGGAGGGGAGCAGTTCTTC. The full variable domain, completed using reference TRBV18 and TRBJ2-1, is NAGVMQNPRHLVRRRGQEARLRCSPMKGHSHVYWYRQLPEEGLKFMVYLQKENIIDESGMPKERFSAEFPKEGPSILRIQQVVRGDSAAYFCASSEAAGGEQFFGPGTRLTVL.